What follows are 24 T cell receptor beta chains derived from one specimen sequenced in a study of monozygotic twins with inflammatory bowel disease. TCRdb reprocessed the 5' RACE reads and stores each CDR3 protein as one record, lacking DNA. The sample's table shows some 450,000 distinct CDR3 sequences. Source material: blood. The receptors originated from a human donor with ulcerative colitis or Crohn's disease, or a healthy co-twin of an affected twin (not recorded which).

This sequence joins TRBV20-1 and TRBJ1-1; TCRdb selects TRBD1, and the lack of DNA leaves this call unchecked. CDR1 and CDR2 (germline): DFQATT, SNEGSKA (reference sequence). This CDR3 contains 15 residues. The CDR3 here is CSAREGIGGGTEAFF.

The chain recombines TRBV4-2 with TRBJ2-6. CDR1 is LGHNA and CDR2 is YNFKEQ in the germline V gene. The length of the CDR3 is 16 residues. CDR3 in amino acids: CASSQVSKSGANVLTF.

CDR3 protein: CASSLEWFTGELFF. The J gene is TRBJ2-2, the V gene TRBV7-2. Germline loops: CDR1 SGHTA, CDR2 FQGNSA. CDR3 length equals 14 residues. The whole variable domain, filled in from reference TRBV7-2 and TRBJ2-2, reads GAGVSQSPSNKVTEKGKDVELRCDPISGHTALYWYRQSLGQGLEFLIYFQGNSAPDKSGLPSDRFSAERTGGSVSTLTIQRTQQEDSAVYLCASSLEWFTGELFFGEGSRLTVL.

V gene TRBV28 combines with J gene TRBJ1-5. Germline-derived CDR1 and CDR2 are MDHEN and SYDVKM. The CDR3 spans 15 residues. This chain's CDR3 is CASSLLVASGQPQHF.

The chain links TRBV25-1 to TRBJ2-1; TCRdb indicates TRBD2, and absent DNA this call remains unverified. Germline CDR1 is MGHDK and CDR2 is SYGVNS. The CDR3 has 16 amino acids. Here the CDR3 reads CASSGGLAGGPSVQFF. The complete variable domain, with remaining parts taken from reference TRBV25-1 and TRBJ2-1, reads EADIYQTPRYLVIGTGKKITLECSQTMGHDKMYWYQQDPGMELHLIHYSYGVNSTEKGDLSSESTVSRIRTEHFPLTLESARPSHTSQYLCASSGGLAGGPSVQFFGPGTRLTVL.

The V call is TRBV9, the J call TRBJ2-1. There are 14 residues in the CDR3. Germline CDR1 and CDR2: SGDLS and YYNGEE. The CDR3 here is CASSGEWSHNEQFF.

The chain has TRBV29-1 and TRBJ2-3; with no DNA, the TCRdb D assignment of TRBD1 cannot be verified. CDR3 length: 14 amino acids. Germline V CDR1 and CDR2: SQVTM, ANQGSEA. The CDR3 is CSVGTGKEIDTQYF.

The chain employs TRBV3-1 and TRBJ2-5; TCRdb's D gene call, TRBD2, goes unchecked for lack of DNA. The germline CDR1 and CDR2 sequences are LGHDT and YNNKEL (reference sequence). There are 15 residues in the CDR3. The chain's CDR3 is CASSQEGGSQETQYF.

The chain recombines TRBV20-1 with TRBJ1-1. The CDR3 has 13 amino acids. Germline CDR1 is DFQATT and CDR2 is SNEGSKA (reference sequence). This chain's CDR3 is CSARAPLNTEAFF.

The chain uses TRBV5-6 and TRBJ2-1; there is no DNA to check the TCRdb D call of TRBD2. The CDR3 extends over 14 amino acids. Germline V gene lookup returns CDR1 SGHDT and CDR2 YYEEEE. The CDR3 sequence: CASSFKRGYNEQFF. Variable domain in full (rest from reference TRBV5-6 and TRBJ2-1): DAGVTQSPTHLIKTRGQQVTLRCSPKSGHDTVSWYQQALGQGPQFIFQYYEEEERQRGNFPDRFSGHQFPNYSSELNVNALLLGDSALYLCASSFKRGYNEQFFGPGTRLTVL.

The chain couples TRBV29-1 to TRBJ2-3; TCRdb picks TRBD1, but there is no DNA to check that call. The CDR3 is 13 amino acids. CDR1 and CDR2 (germline): SQVTM, ANQGSEA. Here the CDR3 reads CSVVDRAPDTQYF.

The rearrangement joins TRBV7-9 to TRBJ1-1. Germline V gene sequence: CDR1 SEHNR, CDR2 FQNEAQ (reference sequence). The CDR3 is 13 residues long. This CDR3 is CASTDRANTEAFF.

This rearrangement joins TRBV5-1 to TRBJ2-1; the D call of TRBD2 rests on TCRdb alone, since no DNA is present to check it. The germline CDR1 and CDR2 sequences are SGHRS and YFSETQ. The CDR3 covers 18 residues. The CDR3 reads CASTPWGTSGRAENEQFF. The variable domain in full, completed from reference TRBV5-1 and TRBJ2-1, reads KAGVTQTPRYLIKTRGQQVTLSCSPISGHRSVSWYQQTPGQGLQFLFEYFSETQRNKGNFPGRFSGRQFSNSRSEMNVSTLELGDSALYLCASTPWGTSGRAENEQFFGPGTRLTVL.

The V and J genes are TRBV20-1 and TRBJ1-4; TCRdb picks TRBD1, but there is no DNA to check that call. The germline V gene has CDR1 DFQATT and CDR2 SNEGSKA (reference sequence). CDR3 length: 17 residues. This CDR3 reads CSARDPRTPTTNEKLFF.

The chain employs TRBV4-3 and TRBJ1-5. CDR1 and CDR2 from the germline V gene are LGHNA and YSLEER. The CDR3 loop spans 14 amino acids. CDR3 residues: CASSQDQGKQPQHF.

The rearrangement uses TRBV24-1 and TRBJ2-7; TCRdb returns TRBD2, unconfirmable since there is no DNA. The CDR3 totals 15 residues. Looked up from germline, CDR1 is KGHDR and CDR2 is SFDVKD. CDR3 sequence: CATARTLMRVREQYF.

V and J are TRBV19 and TRBJ1-5. The CDR3 covers 14 residues. Germline CDR1 LNHDA, CDR2 SQIVND (reference sequence). The CDR3 loop reads CASSTRPHWEPQHF.

This chain connects TRBV12-3 or TRBV12-4 to TRBJ1-6. The CDR3 consists of 14 residues. CDR3 in amino acids: CASSLVAVNSPLHF.

This chain links TRBV29-1 with TRBJ2-5; the D gene TCRdb calls, TRBD1, cannot be checked with no DNA. The CDR3 runs to 12 residues. From germline, CDR1 is SQVTM and CDR2 ANQGSEA. CDR3 sequence: CSAGGKGETQYF.

The gene calls are TRBV5-1 and TRBJ2-2; TCRdb calls TRBD2, which cannot be checked without DNA. Germline V CDR1 and CDR2: SGHRS, YFSETQ. The CDR3 spans 16 residues. CDR3 sequence: CASSGSGALNTGELFF.

The J gene is TRBJ2-3, the V gene TRBV7-9; TCRdb proposes TRBD1, but this gene call is untestable without DNA. The CDR3 loop spans 17 amino acids. The germline V gene has CDR1 SEHNR and CDR2 FQNEAQ (reference sequence). CDR3 sequence: CASSLERSGQSTDTQYF.

The CDR3 sequence is CASSADTDTQYF. The V call is TRBV5-1, the J call TRBJ2-3. Germline V gives CDR1 SGHRS, CDR2 YFSETQ. CDR3 length equals 12 residues.

The chain's CDR3 is CASSEAGYEQFF. The chain uses TRBV2 and TRBJ2-1. Germline CDR1 reads SNHLY; CDR2 reads FYNNEI. CDR3 length: 12 residues.

The chain uses TRBV29-1 and TRBJ1-1. CDR3 length: 14 residues. Germline V lookup: CDR1 SQVTM, CDR2 ANQGSEA. Here the CDR3 reads CSVEWQAGDTEAFF. Complete variable domain (other parts from reference TRBV29-1 and TRBJ1-1): SAVISQKPSRDICQRGTSLTIQCQVDSQVTMMFWYRQQPGQSLTLIATANQGSEATYESGFVIDKFPISRPNLTFSTLTVSNMSPEDSSIYLCSVEWQAGDTEAFFGQGTRLTVV.